The 15 T cell receptor beta chains in this list originate from one sample, sequenced in a study of CD8+ T cells in alopecia areata (dated by TCRdb to about 2018). The library was obtained by the immunoSEQ multiplex PCR assay. For TCR sequencing, RNA was extracted from every sample and reverse transcribed into cDNA to serve as template. TCRdb stores this immuneACCESS table with in-frame sequences only. Part of the clones is absent; in the studies checked, under half of the shortfall reflects unresolved V genes, and no reason is known for the rest. The sample has some 200,000 clones on record, around 57% of them singletons. Of the sample, around 1.5% falls within the top ten clones. The sample's time point label, decoded: 4 weeks on oral tofacitinib. Reading the label with the study, this specimen's treatment or condition is: oral pan-JAK inhibitor, 5-10 mg twice daily. Sequenced material: CD4+ T cells sorted from blood, taken at week 4, from a patient treated with tofacitinib. The receptor set was obtained from a human donor with alopecia areata.

The chain is built from TRBV7-2 and TRBJ2-1; TRBD2 matches 8 bases. Germline V gene data show CDR1 as SGHTA and CDR2 as FQGNSA. The J segment lost 4 bases and the V segment lost 5 bases, leaving 10 bases of the junction unmatched. This CDR3 region has 16 residues. CDR3 loop: CASSLWAGGRYNEQFF. The CDR3 nucleotides are TGTGCCAGCAGCCTCTGGGCGGGGGGTCGATACAATGAGCAGTTCTTC.

V usage is TRBV14 and J usage is TRBJ2-7; 7 bases are shared with TRBD2. J lost 2 bases, V lost 1 base, and 2 bases had no gene match. Germline lookup yields CDR1 SGHDN and CDR2 FVKESK. The CDR3 has 14 residues. The CDR3, as DNA: TGTGCCAGCAGCCAAGCCGGGGGGACCTACGAGCAGTACTTC. Encoded protein: CASSQAGGTYEQYF.

This clone was seen a few times. The chain combines TRBV6-5 with TRBJ1-4, with D perhaps matching TRBD1 (5 bases). Looked up from germline, CDR1 is MNHEY and CDR2 is SVGAGI. The CDR3 has 15 amino acids. The V and J ends lost 5 bases and 7 bases respectively, with 17 bases between them. CDR3 nucleotides: TGTGCCAGCAGTCGAGGCCCTTCTACAGGTGAAAAACTGTTTTTT. It is translated as CASSRGPSTGEKLFF.

This rearrangement joins TRBV29-1 to TRBJ2-1; 7 nucleotides align to TRBD2. Germline V gives CDR1 SQVTM, CDR2 ANQGSEA. Trimming took 7 bases from V and 3 from J; bases not matched to a gene: 15. This CDR3 has 16 amino acids. The CDR3 region has the DNA TGCAGCGCCCACGCCCTGGGGGGGACGGGCTACAATGAGCAGTTCTTC. Protein product: CSAHALGGTGYNEQFF.

This clone showed up just a few times. The chain has TRBV10-3 and TRBJ2-5, with TRBD1 as a possible D gene (6 bases). Per the germline V gene, CDR1 is ENHRY and CDR2 is SYGVKD. The CDR3 contains 13 residues. Trimming stripped 6 bases from V and 1 base from J, with 9 bases between. Here the CDR3 reads CAIRSGAQETQYF. For the CDR3, the DNA is TGTGCCATCAGATCAGGGGCCCAAGAGACCCAGTACTTC.

The V and J genes are TRBV30 and TRBJ1-2; weak D call: TRBD1 (5 bases). The CDR3 runs to 13 residues. Germline loops: CDR1 GTSNPN, CDR2 SVGIG (reference sequence). V was pared by 0 bases and J by 8 bases, with 13 bases between. For the CDR3, the DNA is TGTGCCTGGAGTGTACGGGGCGCGGGCGGCTACACCTTC. Its translation: CAWSVRGAGGYTF.

Comment on this clone: This may arise from a read error, as a much more abundant clone is one base away. J is TRBJ2-4 and V is TRBV14; 10 bases match TRBD1. Germline lookup yields CDR1 SGHDN and CDR2 FVKESK. The V gene end was trimmed by 5 bases and the J gene end by 7 bases; junction bases not matched to a gene: 2. The CDR3 consists of 13 residues. CDR3 residues: CASSLDRGNIQYF. The CDR3, as DNA: TGTGCCAGCAGCTTGGACAGGGGGAACATTCAGTACTTC. Together with reference TRBV14 and TRBJ2-4, the CDR3 gives the full variable domain: EAGVTQFPSHSVIEKGQTVTLRCDPISGHDNLYWYRRVMGKEIKFLLHFVKESKQDESGMPNNRFLAERTGGTYSTLKVQPAELEDSGVYFCASSLDRGNIQYFGAGTRLSVL.

This rearrangement joins TRBV4-3 to TRBJ2-3; 13 nucleotides line up with TRBD2. CDR1 is LGHNA and CDR2 is YSLEER in the germline V gene. The CDR3 has 17 amino acids. V gave up 1 base and J gave up 4 bases; unmatched junction bases: 5. The CDR3 loop is CASSQGLGLAGSDTQYF. CDR3 DNA sequence: TGCGCCAGCAGCCAAGGCCTGGGACTAGCGGGGTCAGATACGCAGTATTTT.

The V gene is TRBV5-6, the J gene TRBJ1-2; 7 bases align to TRBD1. Germline assignment: CDR1 SGHDT and CDR2 YYEEEE. The trim removed 3 bases at V and 4 bases at J, leaving 6 bases unmatched. The CDR3 contains 14 residues. In DNA form, the CDR3 reads TGTGCCAGCAGCTCGGGACAGAACCGCTATGGCTACACCTTC. It specifies CASSSGQNRYGYTF.

This clone came up a few times. The rearrangement links TRBV7-3 to TRBJ2-6; D not resolved. The CDR3 is 18 residues long. Germline values: CDR1 SGHTA, CDR2 FQGTGA. The germline V and J ends were trimmed by 5 bases and 3 bases, with 20 bases remaining between them. DNA for the CDR3: TGTGCCAGCAGCACACAAAATCCTCGCCTACATGGGGCCAACGTCCTGACTTTC. Its protein is CASSTQNPRLHGANVLTF.

The chain employs TRBV5-1 and TRBJ2-7; no definite D call. The length of the CDR3 is 14 residues. The germline V and J ends were trimmed by 0 bases and 2 bases, with 9 bases remaining between them. Per germline, CDR1 SGHRS and CDR2 YFSETQ. CDR3 sequence reads: CASSLASQTYEQYF. Written as DNA, the CDR3 is TGCGCCAGCAGCTTGGCCAGTCAGACCTACGAGCAGTACTTC.

In its sample, this clone was seen once. The V call is TRBV9, the J call TRBJ1-6; TRBD1 matches 12 bases. Germline loops: CDR1 SGDLS, CDR2 YYNGEE. CDR3 length equals 17 residues. J lost 10 bases, V lost 3 bases, and 11 bases had no gene match. CDR3 sequence (DNA): TGTGCCAGCAGCGGCGACCGGGACAGGGGGCGTAGATCACCCCTCCACTTT. Residues: CASSGDRDRGRRSPLHF.

The J gene is TRBJ2-5, the V gene TRBV19; a possible D gene is TRBD2 (6 bases). V was trimmed by 3 bases and J by 2 bases, leaving 10 bases between them. CDR1 and CDR2 from the germline V gene are LNHDA and SQIVND (reference sequence). The length of the CDR3 is 14 residues. CDR3 sequence: CASSIPGRQETQYF. The DNA of the CDR3 is TGTGCCAGTAGTATCCCCGGGAGACAAGAGACCCAGTACTTC. The variable domain in full, with the rest retrieved from reference TRBV19 and TRBJ2-5, is DGGITQSPKYLFRKEGQNVTLSCEQNLNHDAMYWYRQDPGQGLRLIYYSQIVNDFQKGDIAEGYSVSREKKESFPLTVTSAQKNPTAFYLCASSIPGRQETQYFGPGTRLLVL.

This clone was recorded a few times. The chain couples TRBV10-3 to TRBJ2-7; 8 nucleotides align to TRBD1. There are 15 residues in the CDR3. J was trimmed by 2 bases and V by 3 bases; bases with no gene match: 6. Germline CDR1 and CDR2: ENHRY and SYGVKD. CDR3 nucleotides: TGTGCCATCAGTGATATAGGACAGGGAACCTACGAGCAGTACTTC. Translation gives CAISDIGQGTYEQYF.

The V call is TRBV30, the J call TRBJ1-1; D possibly corresponds to TRBD1 (5 bases). Trimming took 1 base from V and 8 from J, leaving 14 bases between them. This CDR3 contains 13 residues. CDR1 is GTSNPN and CDR2 is SVGIG in the germline V gene (reference sequence). The CDR3 DNA reads TGTGCCTGGAGTGGTCAGGGAGTTGGAGAAGCTTTCTTT. Its protein is CAWSGQGVGEAFF. The full variable domain, completed using reference TRBV30 and TRBJ1-1, is SQTIHQWPATLVQPVGSPLSLECTVEGTSNPNLYWYRQAAGRGLQLLFYSVGIGQISSEVPQNLSASRPQDRQFILSSKKLLLSDSGFYLCAWSGQGVGEAFFGQGTRLTVV.